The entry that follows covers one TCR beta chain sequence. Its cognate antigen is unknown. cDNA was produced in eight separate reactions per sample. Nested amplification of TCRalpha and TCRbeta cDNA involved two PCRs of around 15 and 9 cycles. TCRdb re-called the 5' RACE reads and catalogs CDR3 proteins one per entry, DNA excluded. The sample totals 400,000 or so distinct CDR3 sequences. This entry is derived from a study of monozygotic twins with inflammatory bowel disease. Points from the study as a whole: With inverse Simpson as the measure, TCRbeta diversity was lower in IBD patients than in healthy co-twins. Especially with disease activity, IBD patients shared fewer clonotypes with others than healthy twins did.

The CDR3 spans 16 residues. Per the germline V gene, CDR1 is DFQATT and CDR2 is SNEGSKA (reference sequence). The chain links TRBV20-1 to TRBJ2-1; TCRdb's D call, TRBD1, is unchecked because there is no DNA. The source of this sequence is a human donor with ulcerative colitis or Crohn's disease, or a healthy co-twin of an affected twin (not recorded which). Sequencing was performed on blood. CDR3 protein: CSAIGTSPGTYNEQFF.